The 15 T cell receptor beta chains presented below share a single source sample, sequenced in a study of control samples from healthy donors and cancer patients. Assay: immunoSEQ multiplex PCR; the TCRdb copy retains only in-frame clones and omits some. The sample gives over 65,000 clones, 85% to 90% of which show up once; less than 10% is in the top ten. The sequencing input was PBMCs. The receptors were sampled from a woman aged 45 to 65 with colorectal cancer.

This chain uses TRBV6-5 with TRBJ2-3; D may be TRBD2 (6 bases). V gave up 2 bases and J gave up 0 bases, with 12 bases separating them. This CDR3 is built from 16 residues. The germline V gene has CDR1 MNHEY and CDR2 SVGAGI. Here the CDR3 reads CASSYGRTTSTDTQYF. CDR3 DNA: TGTGCCAGCAGTTACGGCCGGACTACTAGCACAGATACGCAGTATTTT.

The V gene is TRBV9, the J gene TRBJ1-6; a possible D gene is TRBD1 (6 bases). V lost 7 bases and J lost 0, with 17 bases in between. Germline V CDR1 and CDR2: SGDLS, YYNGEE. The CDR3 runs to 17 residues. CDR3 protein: CASGRGGGNSYNSPLHF. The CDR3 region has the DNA TGTGCCAGCGGAAGGGGGGGAGGTAACTCCTATAATTCACCCCTCCACTTT.

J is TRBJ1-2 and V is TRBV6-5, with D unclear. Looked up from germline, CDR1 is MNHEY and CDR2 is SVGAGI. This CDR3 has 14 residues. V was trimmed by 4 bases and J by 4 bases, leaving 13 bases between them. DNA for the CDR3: TGTGCCAGCAGTTCCTCGGGGTCTGGCTATGGCTACACCTTC. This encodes CASSSSGSGYGYTF.

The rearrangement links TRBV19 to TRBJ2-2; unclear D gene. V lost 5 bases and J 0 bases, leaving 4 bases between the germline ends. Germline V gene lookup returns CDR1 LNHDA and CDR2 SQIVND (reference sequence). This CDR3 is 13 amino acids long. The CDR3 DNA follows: TGTGCCAGTAGTGCATCGAACACCGGGGAGCTGTTTTTT. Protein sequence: CASSASNTGELFF.

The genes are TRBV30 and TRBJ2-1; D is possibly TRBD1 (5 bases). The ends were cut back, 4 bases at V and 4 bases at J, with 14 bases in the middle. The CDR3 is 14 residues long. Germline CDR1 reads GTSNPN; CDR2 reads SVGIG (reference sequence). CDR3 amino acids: CAWTPVGAYNEQFF. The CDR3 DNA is TGTGCCTGGACCCCGGTAGGGGCATACAATGAGCAGTTCTTC.

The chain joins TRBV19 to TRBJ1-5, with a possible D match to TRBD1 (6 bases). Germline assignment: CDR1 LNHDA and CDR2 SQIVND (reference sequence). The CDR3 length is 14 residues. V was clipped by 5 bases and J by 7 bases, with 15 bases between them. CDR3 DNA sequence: TGTGCCAGTAGTCTACAGGGACTAGGGCAGCCCCAGCATTTT. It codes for CASSLQGLGQPQHF.

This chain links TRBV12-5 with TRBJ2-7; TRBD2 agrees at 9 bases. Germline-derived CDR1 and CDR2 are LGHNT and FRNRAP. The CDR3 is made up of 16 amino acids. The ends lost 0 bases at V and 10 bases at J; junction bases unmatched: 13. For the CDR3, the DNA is TGTGCTAGTGGTTTGGTCCTTAGCGGGGGATTAGTCGGACAGTACGTC. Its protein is CASGLVLSGGLVGQYV.

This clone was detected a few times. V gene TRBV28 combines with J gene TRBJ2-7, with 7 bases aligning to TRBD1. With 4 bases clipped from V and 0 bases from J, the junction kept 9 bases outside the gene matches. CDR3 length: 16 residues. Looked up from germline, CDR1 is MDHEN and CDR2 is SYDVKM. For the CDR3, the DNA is TGTGCCAGCAGTTCCTTCCGGGACAGAAACTCCTACGAGCAGTACGTC. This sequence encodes CASSSFRDRNSYEQYV.

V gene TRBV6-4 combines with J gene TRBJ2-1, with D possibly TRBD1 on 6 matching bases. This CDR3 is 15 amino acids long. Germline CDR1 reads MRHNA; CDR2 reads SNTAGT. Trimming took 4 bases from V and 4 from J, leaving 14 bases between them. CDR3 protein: CASSASRDTYNEQFF. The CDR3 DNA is TGTGCCAGCAGTGCCTCACGGGACACTTACAATGAGCAGTTCTTC.

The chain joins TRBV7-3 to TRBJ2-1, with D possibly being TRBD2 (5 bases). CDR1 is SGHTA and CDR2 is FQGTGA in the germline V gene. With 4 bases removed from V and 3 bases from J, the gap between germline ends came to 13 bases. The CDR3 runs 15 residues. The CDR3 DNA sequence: TGTGCCAGCAGCTCAACTAGGGAGAACTACAATGAGCAGTTCTTC. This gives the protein CASSSTRENYNEQFF.

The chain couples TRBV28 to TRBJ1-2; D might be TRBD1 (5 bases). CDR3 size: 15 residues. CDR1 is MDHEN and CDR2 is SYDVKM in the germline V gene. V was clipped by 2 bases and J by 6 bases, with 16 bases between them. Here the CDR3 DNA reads TGTGCCAGCAGTTTAGGACCTCACGTAGGGGATGGCTACACCTTC. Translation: CASSLGPHVGDGYTF.

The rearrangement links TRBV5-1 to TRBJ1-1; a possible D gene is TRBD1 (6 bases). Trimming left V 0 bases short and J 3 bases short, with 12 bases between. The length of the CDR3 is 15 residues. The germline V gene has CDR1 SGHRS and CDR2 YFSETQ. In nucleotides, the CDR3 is TGCGCCAGCAGCTTGGGCAGGGGAGGCGACACTGAAGCTTTCTTT. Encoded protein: CASSLGRGGDTEAFF.

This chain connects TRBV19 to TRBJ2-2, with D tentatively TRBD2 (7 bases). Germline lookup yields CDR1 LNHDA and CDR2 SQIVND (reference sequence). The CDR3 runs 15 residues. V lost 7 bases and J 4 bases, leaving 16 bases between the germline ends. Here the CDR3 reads CASKGRGASTGELFF. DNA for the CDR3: TGTGCCAGTAAGGGCCGGGGGGCTAGCACCGGGGAGCTGTTTTTT.

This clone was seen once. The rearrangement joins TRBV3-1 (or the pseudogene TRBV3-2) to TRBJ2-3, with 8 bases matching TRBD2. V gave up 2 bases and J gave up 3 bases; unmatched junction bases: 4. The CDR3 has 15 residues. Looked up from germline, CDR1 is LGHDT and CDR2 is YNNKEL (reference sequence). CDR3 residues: CASSQPGLGTDTQYF. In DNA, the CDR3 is TGTGCCAGCAGCCAACCGGGACTAGGAACAGATACGCAGTATTTT.

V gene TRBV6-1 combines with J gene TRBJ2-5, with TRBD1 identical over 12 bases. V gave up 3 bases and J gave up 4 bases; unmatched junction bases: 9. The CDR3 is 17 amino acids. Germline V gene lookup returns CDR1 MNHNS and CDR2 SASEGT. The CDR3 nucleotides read TGTGCCAGCAGTGAGTGGGGACAGGGGGCCTCAAGAGAGACCCAGTACTTC. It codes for CASSEWGQGASRETQYF.